The 3 T cell receptor beta chains below all came from one sample that was sequenced in a study of blood T cell repertoires in COVID-19. The assay was immunoSEQ multiplex PCR, and TCRdb's table has in-frame clones only and misses some. The repertoire consists of 50,000 to 70,000 clones, with roughly 80% occurring once and the leading ten covering approximately 3%. The sample consisted of peripheral blood. Receptor source: a man aged 55 to 70 with acute or convalescent COVID-19.

This chain links TRBV27 with TRBJ1-2, with D possibly TRBD1 on 5 matching bases. Trimming cost V 5 bases and J 4 bases, with 14 bases left between them. The CDR3 runs 14 residues. Germline CDR1 reads MNHEY; CDR2 reads SMNVEV (reference sequence). CDR3 residues: CASSGLQGSYGYTF. DNA of the CDR3: TGTGCCAGCAGTGGTCTGCAGGGATCCTATGGCTACACCTTC.

V is TRBV19 and J is TRBJ2-2; 11 bases are shared with TRBD2. This CDR3 contains 16 residues. Germline lookup yields CDR1 LNHDA and CDR2 SQIVND (reference sequence). V was pared by 9 bases and J by 4 bases, with 10 bases of the junction left unmatched. CDR3 sequence: CASLLLAGASTGELFF. Written as DNA, the CDR3 is TGTGCCAGCCTCTTACTAGCGGGGGCTTCCACCGGGGAGCTGTTTTTT.

The chain links TRBV11-2 to TRBJ1-5; no definite D call. V was clipped by 2 bases and J by 6 bases, with 5 bases between them. This CDR3 has 12 residues. Per the germline V gene, CDR1 is SGHAT and CDR2 is FQNNGV. CDR3 sequence: CASSLPGQPQHF. Written as DNA, the CDR3 is TGTGCCAGCAGCTTACCGGGTCAGCCCCAGCATTTT.